The 27 T cell receptor beta chains given below trace back to one sample, sequenced in a study of siplizumab effects on memory and regulatory T cells. Sequencing used immunoSEQ multiplex PCR; TCRdb keeps in-frame clones, though not all of them. The sample holds 62,000 or so clones, approximately 87% seen once. The sequencing input was memory CD4+ T cells sorted from blood. These receptors all come from a human donor in good health.

The chain joins TRBV5-4 to TRBJ1-2; D might be TRBD1 (5 bases). This CDR3 is 15 amino acids long. V was trimmed by 4 bases and J by 4 bases, leaving 17 bases between them. Germline values: CDR1 SGHNT, CDR2 YYREEE (reference sequence). The CDR3 DNA is TGTGCCAGCAGCACTAGGGGCCTCCGAGGCTATGGCTACACCTTC. Encoded protein: CASSTRGLRGYGYTF.

The chain uses TRBV7-9 and TRBJ2-3; 11 bases fit TRBD2. Per the germline V gene, CDR1 is SEHNR and CDR2 is FQNEAQ (reference sequence). The CDR3 has 16 residues. Germline trimming cut 1 base from V and 6 bases from J; bases unmatched to any gene: 6. The DNA for the CDR3 is TGTGCCAGCAGCTTAGTTCTAGCGGGGGGATCCGATACGCAGTATTTT. The encoded protein is CASSLVLAGGSDTQYF.

V and J are TRBV5-1 and TRBJ2-1; 8 bases line up with TRBD1. Germline CDR1 SGHRS, CDR2 YFSETQ. V was pared by 1 base and J by 8 bases, with 2 bases of the junction left unmatched. This CDR3 contains 13 residues. CDR3 nucleotide sequence: TGCGCCAGCAGCTTGAACAGGGGGGATGAGCAGTTCTTC. Encoded protein: CASSLNRGDEQFF.

V is TRBV15 and J is TRBJ2-1, with TRBD1 matching over 9 bases. The CDR3 has 15 residues. The trim removed 8 bases at V and 7 bases at J, leaving 12 bases unmatched. From germline, CDR1 is LNHNV and CDR2 YYDKDF (reference sequence). The CDR3, as DNA: TGTGCCACCTCTAGACAGGGGGGGTTTAAGAATGAGCAGTTCTTC. Translated, it gives CATSRQGGFKNEQFF. Using reference TRBV15 and TRBJ2-1 for the parts outside the CDR3, the full variable domain is DAMVIQNPRYQVTQFGKPVTLSCSQTLNHNVMYWYQQKSSQAPKLLFHYYDKDFNNEADTPDNFQSRRPNTSFCFLDIRSPGLGDTAMYLCATSRQGGFKNEQFFGPGTRLTVL.

This chain links TRBV2 with TRBJ1-2; a weak D match, TRBD1 (5 bases). From germline, CDR1 is SNHLY and CDR2 FYNNEI. CDR3 length: 14 amino acids. V dropped 5 bases and J dropped 4 bases, with 14 bases sitting between them. Here the CDR3 reads CASSPAGYAYGYTF. The CDR3 DNA is TGTGCCAGCAGTCCTGCAGGGTATGCCTATGGCTACACCTTC.

This clone was found a few times. The chain uses TRBV5-1 and TRBJ2-2, with TRBD2 matching 7 bases. The CDR3 runs 15 residues. V trimming: 6 bases; J trimming: 0 bases; junction bases outside the gene matches: 5. Germline-derived CDR1 and CDR2 are SGHRS and YFSETQ. This CDR3 is CASMGLPTNTGELFF. CDR3 nucleotides: TGCGCCAGCATGGGACTACCGACGAACACCGGGGAGCTGTTTTTT.

The chain couples TRBV9 to TRBJ1-4; D gene uncertain. Trimming stripped 3 bases from V and 0 bases from J, with 12 bases between. The CDR3 sequence is 16 residues long. From germline, CDR1 is SGDLS and CDR2 YYNGEE. The DNA for the CDR3 is TGTGCCAGCAGCGGGCCTTCAAGTTCAACTAATGAAAAACTGTTTTTT. This codes for CASSGPSSSTNEKLFF.

V and J are TRBV7-9 and TRBJ2-7; tentative D call: TRBD2 (6 bases). The CDR3 is made up of 14 amino acids. The germline V gene encodes CDR1 SEHNR and CDR2 FQNEAQ (reference sequence). The V gene lost 5 bases and the J gene lost 5 bases, with 16 bases spanning the gap. CDR3 region: CASSPPRRGDEQYF. CDR3 DNA: TGTGCCAGCAGCCCCCCCAGGCGGGGAGACGAGCAGTACTTC.

This clone counts as medium-sized. V is TRBV4-1 and J is TRBJ2-1, with D perhaps TRBD2 (6 bases). Trimming left V 2 bases short and J 7 bases short, with 21 bases between. This CDR3 region has 17 residues. Germline V gene sequence: CDR1 MGHRA, CDR2 YSYEKL. The chain's CDR3 is CASSQPLRRGVGNEQFF. The CDR3 DNA reads TGCGCCAGCAGCCAACCACTTCGGCGCGGGGTTGGGAATGAGCAGTTCTTC.

The V gene is TRBV28, the J gene TRBJ1-5; no firm D call. The V gene's germline CDR1 is MDHEN and CDR2 SYDVKM. This CDR3 comprises 12 residues. Trimming pared 6 bases from V and 0 bases from J, leaving 3 bases between. DNA of the CDR3: TGTGCCAGCAGACTTAGCAATCAGCCCCAGCATTTT. Translated: CASRLSNQPQHF.

The chain uses TRBV19 and TRBJ2-7; 8 positions agree with TRBD1. CDR3 length equals 15 residues. Per germline, CDR1 LNHDA and CDR2 SQIVND (reference sequence). Losses at the gene ends were 6 bases for V and 3 bases for J; bases not matched to a gene: 10. DNA of the CDR3: TGTGCCAGTAGCAATAGGGCAGGGACAGGCTACGAGCAGTACTTC. Translated, it gives CASSNRAGTGYEQYF.

The genes are TRBV7-9 and TRBJ2-5; D is perhaps TRBD1 or TRBD2 (5 bases each). V lost 1 base and J lost 4, with 10 bases in between. This CDR3 is built from 14 residues. The germline gives CDR1 SEHNR, CDR2 FQNEAQ (reference sequence). The DNA of the CDR3 is TGTGCCAGCAGCTTAGTCGTGGGACGAGAGACCCAGTACTTC. Its protein product is CASSLVVGRETQYF. The variable domain in full, completed from reference TRBV7-9 and TRBJ2-5, reads DTGVSQNPRHKITKRGQNVTFRCDPISEHNRLYWYRQTLGQGPEFLTYFQNEAQLEKSRLLSDRFSAERPKGSFSTLEIQRTEQGDSAMYLCASSLVVGRETQYFGPGTRLLVL.

The chain links TRBV18 to TRBJ2-5, with 8 bases that match TRBD1. Germline V gene data show CDR1 as KGHSH and CDR2 as LQKENI. The CDR3 spans 15 residues. Unmatched junction bases numbered 4, after V lost 2 bases and J lost 2 bases. The CDR3 region is CASSPDWTGQETQYF. The DNA of the CDR3 is TGTGCCAGCTCACCAGATTGGACAGGGCAAGAGACCCAGTACTTC.

The rearrangement joins TRBV18 to TRBJ1-2; D gene unclear. CDR1 and CDR2 from the germline V gene are KGHSH and LQKENI. This CDR3 has 14 amino acids. V lost 3 bases to trimming and J lost 4 bases, with 12 bases between them. CDR3 region: CASSPNTERYGYTF. Here the CDR3 DNA reads TGTGCCAGCTCACCCAATACAGAACGCTATGGCTACACCTTC.

This clone is a singleton in its sample. The J gene is TRBJ2-3, the V gene TRBV6-1; possible D gene TRBD1, 5 bases. This CDR3 comprises 15 residues. V lost 5 bases to trimming and J lost 4 bases, with 16 bases between them. The germline V gene encodes CDR1 MNHNS and CDR2 SASEGT. CDR3 sequence: CASSWGREGADTQYF. In DNA, the CDR3 is TGTGCCAGCAGTTGGGGCAGGGAAGGGGCAGATACGCAGTATTTT.

The chain joins TRBV28 to TRBJ2-7; weak D call: TRBD2 (5 bases). Germline loops: CDR1 MDHEN, CDR2 SYDVKM. V was shortened by 4 bases and J by 7 bases, with 14 bases between the two germline ends. The CDR3 covers 13 residues. The CDR3 DNA reads as TGTGCCAGCAGTTCTCAGCCTACGGGAGAGCAGTACTTC. Residues: CASSSQPTGEQYF.

The J gene is TRBJ1-2, the V gene TRBV9, with D perhaps TRBD1 (5 bases). Trimming removed 3 bases from V and 4 bases from J, with 19 bases in between. This CDR3 has 16 amino acids. Germline V gives CDR1 SGDLS, CDR2 YYNGEE. DNA for the CDR3: TGTGCCAGCAGCGCTCAAGGGAGGCCCGGGGGCTATGGCTACACCTTC. Its translation: CASSAQGRPGGYGYTF.

The rearrangement links TRBV15 to TRBJ1-2, with 10 bases matching TRBD1. This CDR3 has 14 residues. CDR1 and CDR2 from the germline V gene are LNHNV and YYDKDF (reference sequence). Unmatched junction bases numbered 3, after V lost 6 bases and J lost 2 bases. The CDR3 DNA reads as TGTGCCACCAGAGAGGGACAGGGGAACTATGGCTACACCTTC. Its translation: CATREGQGNYGYTF. Looking up the rest from reference TRBV15 and TRBJ1-2 gives the full variable domain: DAMVIQNPRYQVTQFGKPVTLSCSQTLNHNVMYWYQQKSSQAPKLLFHYYDKDFNNEADTPDNFQSRRPNTSFCFLDIRSPGLGDTAMYLCATREGQGNYGYTFGSGTRLTVV.

This clone has only one observation. The V and J genes are TRBV30 and TRBJ1-1, with D maybe TRBD1 (5 bases). CDR1 is GTSNPN and CDR2 is SVGIG in the germline V gene (reference sequence). This CDR3 spans 16 amino acids. The ends were cut back, 0 bases at V and 6 bases at J, with 20 bases in the middle. In DNA, the CDR3 is TGTGCCTGGAGTGTACGCCATTCAGGACCGGGGGCTGAAGCTTTCTTT. This translates into CAWSVRHSGPGAEAFF.

This clone was seen only a few times. The V call is TRBV6-9, the J call TRBJ1-5, with D unclear. The CDR3 spans 17 residues. V dropped 5 bases and J dropped 5 bases, with 22 bases sitting between them. Germline lookup yields CDR1 MNHGY and CDR2 SVAAGI. The CDR3 region is CASSPFIPPDKYQPQHF. In DNA, the CDR3 is TGTGCCAGCAGTCCCTTTATCCCCCCCGACAAATATCAGCCCCAGCATTTT.

This clone was seen just once. The rearrangement uses TRBV6-6 and TRBJ1-1; 8 positions match TRBD1. The length of the CDR3 is 14 residues. The germline gives CDR1 MNHNY, CDR2 SVGAGI (reference sequence). V shed 2 bases, J shed 5 bases, and the junction held 4 bases outside the gene matches. This chain's CDR3 is CASSYQGAGTEAFF. As DNA, the CDR3 is TGTGCCAGCAGTTACCAGGGGGCTGGAACTGAAGCTTTCTTT.

This clone has only one observation. The chain uses TRBV19 and TRBJ1-4, with unresolved D. The CDR3 covers 13 residues. V lost 5 bases, J lost 4 bases, and 8 bases lay in between. Looked up from germline, CDR1 is LNHDA and CDR2 is SQIVND (reference sequence). The CDR3 DNA reads as TGTGCCAGTAGTTTATCCTTTAATGAAAAACTGTTTTTT. Residues: CASSLSFNEKLFF.

This CDR3 is CASRIPGQTNQPQHF. The CDR3 coding sequence is TGTGCCAGTAGAATTCCGGGACAGACTAATCAGCCCCAGCATTTT. V usage is TRBV19 and J usage is TRBJ1-5; 7 bases align to TRBD1. The J segment lost 4 bases and the V segment lost 6 bases, leaving 9 bases of the junction unmatched. The germline V gene has CDR1 LNHDA and CDR2 SQIVND (reference sequence). The CDR3 length is 15 residues.

This chain links TRBV6-5 with TRBJ1-2; D call uncertain. The germline gives CDR1 MNHEY, CDR2 SVGAGI. CDR3 length equals 15 residues. V was cut by 7 bases and J by 8 bases, with 23 bases left in between. The CDR3 loop reads CASNKGPTLGGGYTF. CDR3 DNA: TGTGCCAGCAACAAAGGACCGACCTTGGGAGGAGGCTACACCTTC.

The J gene is TRBJ1-2, the V gene TRBV4-1; D uncertain. Trimming removed 0 bases at V and 4 bases at J, with 9 bases between. The CDR3 is 14 amino acids. Per germline, CDR1 MGHRA and CDR2 YSYEKL. The CDR3 is CASSQDPGIYGYTF. CDR3 sequence (DNA): TGCGCCAGCAGCCAAGATCCGGGCATCTATGGCTACACCTTC.

V is TRBV2 and J is TRBJ1-1; D ambiguous. The ends were cut back, 4 bases at V and 5 bases at J, with 11 bases in the middle. Germline CDR1 SNHLY, CDR2 FYNNEI. CDR3 length: 13 amino acids. CDR3 bases: TGTGCCAGCAGTGTTGAGGGAGAGACTGAAGCTTTCTTT. It codes for CASSVEGETEAFF.

The J gene is TRBJ1-6, the V gene TRBV11-3; a possible D gene is TRBD1 (6 bases). Trimming left V 3 bases short and J 7 bases short, with 10 bases between. The V gene's germline CDR1 is SGHNT and CDR2 YENEEA. The CDR3 runs to 14 residues. DNA of the CDR3: TGTGCCAGCAGCTTGCGGACAGAGAATTCACCCCTCCACTTT. Its protein is CASSLRTENSPLHF. The full variable domain, in which reference TRBV11-3 and TRBJ1-6 provide the parts outside the CDR3, is EAGVVQSPRYKIIEKKQPVAFWCNPISGHNTLYWYLQNLGQGPELLIRYENEEAVDDSQLPKDRFSAERLKGVDSTLKIQPAELGDSAVYLCASSLRTENSPLHFGNGTRLTVT.